Each of the 12 T cell receptor beta chains below was sequenced from the same sample in a study of cytomegalovirus exposure and HLA in healthy donors. Primers included in the PCR were 60 Vbeta and 13 Jbeta primers. Produced via immunoSEQ multiplex PCR; TCRdb's table is partial and in-frame only. The sample contains 150,000 or so clones, 77% of which appear only once. The material sequenced was PBMCs. Receptors originate from a female donor in good health and CMV-seronegative.

J is TRBJ2-5 and V is TRBV30; 8 positions match TRBD1. Per germline, CDR1 GTSNPN and CDR2 SVGIG (reference sequence). CDR3 length: 14 residues. V shed 0 bases and J 2 bases; nucleotides not matched to a gene: 2. The CDR3 sequence is CAWSVNRGQETQYF. The CDR3 DNA follows: TGTGCCTGGAGTGTCAACAGGGGGCAAGAGACCCAGTACTTC.

J is TRBJ2-7 and V is TRBV28, with TRBD1 matching over 11 bases. This CDR3 is built from 15 residues. V trimming: 5 bases; J trimming: 7 bases; junction bases outside the gene matches: 10. Germline V gives CDR1 MDHEN, CDR2 SYDVKM. CDR3 amino acids: CASSLMGQGGGEQYF. The CDR3 DNA reads as TGTGCCAGCAGTCTCATGGGACAGGGGGGTGGGGAGCAGTACTTC.

This clone was seen a handful of times. The rearrangement links TRBV5-5 to TRBJ1-1; D possibly corresponds to TRBD1 (6 bases). Germline CDR1 SGHKS, CDR2 YYEKEE (reference sequence). CDR3 length equals 14 residues. The V and J ends lost 5 bases and 4 bases respectively, with 15 bases between them. The CDR3 bases are TGTGCCAGCAGTCCGGGAGGGGGGAGCACTGAAGCTTTCTTT. Its translation: CASSPGGGSTEAFF.

The CDR3 is CASSIDRGQVSGNTIYF. CDR3 coding DNA: TGTGCCAGTAGTATCGACCGCGGACAGGTCTCTGGAAACACCATATATTTT. The chain employs TRBV19 and TRBJ1-3; 7 bases agree with TRBD1. The CDR3 spans 17 residues. The germline V gene has CDR1 LNHDA and CDR2 SQIVND (reference sequence). V dropped 3 bases and J dropped 0; count of bases not matched to a gene: 8.

The rearrangement links TRBV5-1 to TRBJ1-1, with TRBD1 as a possible D gene (5 bases). Trimming removed 0 bases at V and 6 bases at J, with 12 bases between. The CDR3 covers 14 residues. Germline V gene lookup returns CDR1 SGHRS and CDR2 YFSETQ. CDR3 region: CASSLAVQGAEAFF. DNA for the CDR3: TGCGCCAGCAGCTTGGCCGTCCAGGGTGCTGAAGCTTTCTTT.

This chain uses TRBV7-8 with TRBJ1-5, with 7 positions matching TRBD1. This CDR3 region has 16 residues. Looked up from germline, CDR1 is SGHVS and CDR2 is FQNEAQ. The trim removed 1 base at V and 3 bases at J, leaving 6 bases unmatched. CDR3 region: CASSLGDRGVNQPQHF. Written as DNA, the CDR3 is TGTGCCAGCAGCTTAGGGGACAGAGGAGTCAATCAGCCCCAGCATTTT.

This clone came up once. The chain employs TRBV7-3 and TRBJ2-5; 7 bases are a match to TRBD1. Trimming removed 6 bases from V and 0 bases from J; junction bases left unmatched: 4. The CDR3 spans 14 residues. From germline, CDR1 is SGHTA and CDR2 FQGTGA. The CDR3 DNA is TGTGCCAGCAGTCCACAGGGGCACCAAGAGACCCAGTACTTC. Protein: CASSPQGHQETQYF.

CDR3 nucleotides: TGTGCCAGCAGCTACTACGCCCAAACGCGGAACACTGAAGCTTTCTTT. Translating gives CASSYYAQTRNTEAFF. The rearrangement links TRBV7-2 to TRBJ1-1, with D hard to call. Germline lookup yields CDR1 SGHTA and CDR2 FQGNSA. Between the trimmed V and J ends, which lost 4 bases and 1 base, there was a span of 16 bases. This CDR3 has 16 residues. Full variable domain (remainder filled in from reference TRBV7-2 and TRBJ1-1): GAGVSQSPSNKVTEKGKDVELRCDPISGHTALYWYRQSLGQGLEFLIYFQGNSAPDKSGLPSDRFSAERTGGSVSTLTIQRTQQEDSAVYLCASSYYAQTRNTEAFFGQGTRLTVV.

The J gene is TRBJ2-5, the V gene TRBV19; 10 nucleotides agree with TRBD1. The CDR3 contains 16 residues. V lost 7 bases to trimming and J lost 5 bases; unmatched junction nucleotides: 13. Looked up from germline, CDR1 is LNHDA and CDR2 is SQIVND (reference sequence). Written as DNA, the CDR3 is TGTGCCAGTAAGGGGACAGGGGTACCAAGCGGGGAGACCCAGTACTTC. Its translation: CASKGTGVPSGETQYF. The variable domain in full, with the rest retrieved from reference TRBV19 and TRBJ2-5, is DGGITQSPKYLFRKEGQNVTLSCEQNLNHDAMYWYRQDPGQGLRLIYYSQIVNDFQKGDIAEGYSVSREKKESFPLTVTSAQKNPTAFYLCASKGTGVPSGETQYFGPGTRLLVL.

This sequence joins TRBV10-1 and TRBJ2-7; 7 bases line up with TRBD2. Germline trimming cut 4 bases from V and 5 bases from J; bases unmatched to any gene: 2. CDR3 length equals 12 residues. CDR1 is WNHNN, CDR2 SYGVQD, per germline (reference sequence). The CDR3 sequence: CASSATSDEQYF. Written as DNA, the CDR3 is TGCGCCAGCAGTGCAACTAGCGACGAGCAGTACTTC.

This clone was seen a handful of times. The chain has TRBV10-3 and TRBJ2-6; TRBD2 might be the D (7 bases). Germline loops: CDR1 ENHRY, CDR2 SYGVKD. The V end was cut by 7 bases, the J end by 7 bases, with 14 bases between. The CDR3 consists of 14 residues. The chain's CDR3 is CAINGGAEANVLTF. The CDR3 DNA sequence: TGTGCCATCAATGGGGGGGCCGAAGCCAACGTCCTGACTTTC.

Worth noting for this clone: In the same sample, other DNA sequences code for this CDR3. The rearrangement joins TRBV4-2 to TRBJ2-7; maybe TRBD2 (7 bases). Trimming removed 4 bases at V and 7 bases at J, with 32 bases between. This CDR3 region has 19 residues. Germline values: CDR1 LGHNA, CDR2 YNFKEQ. CDR3 region: CASSPFLSGVQGRLGEQYF. For the CDR3, the DNA is TGTGCCAGCAGCCCTTTCCTAAGCGGGGTACAGGGACGGTTGGGGGAGCAGTACTTC.